This T cell receptor (beta chain) derives from a study of low-dose radiotherapy and immunotherapy resistance in tumors. Study-wide background: Intravenous ipilimumab 1 mg/kg every six weeks was given with nivolumab 240 mg every two weeks.

Covering alpha and beta chains, TRAV- and TRBV-specific primers were used for the first-strand cDNA. The PCR that amplified TCRs ran for approximately 20 cycles, relying on a constant-region primer and a V-primer adapter. TCRdb analysed the reads with MiXCR anew, one entry per CDR3 protein. The profile shows about 80,000 distinct CDR3 sequences, less than 20% of them singletons. The time point here: after trial treatment. Treatment meaning: LDRT plus nivolumab, ipilimumab, low-dose cyclophosphamide and aspirin (RACIN trial). Low-dose radiotherapy and low-dose cyclophosphamide, together with aspirin, ipilimumab and nivolumab, were given to donors. Each patient who was eligible had an advanced solid tumor with no tumor-infiltrating lymphocytes. This clonotype was counted at least ten times. The germline CDR1 and CDR2 sequences are MDHEN and SYDVKM. J gave up 5 bases and V 4 bases, and 5 bases lay outside the gene matches. The CDR3 is 13 residues long.

The chain joins TRBV28 to TRBJ2-7; TRBD1 matches at 7 bases. The starting material was PBMCs, obtained after low-dose radiotherapy plus immunotherapy. The receptor was derived from a male donor with prostate cancer. CDR3 region: CASSSWDSHEQYF. The DNA of the CDR3 is TGTGCCAGCAGTTCCTGGGACAGCCACGAGCAGTACTTC.